This T cell receptor (beta chain) was documented in a study of T-cell memory formation after mild COVID-19. Study information: TCR clusters mostly belonged to single donors.

This CDR3 region has 13 residues. V was clipped by 8 bases and J by 0 bases, with 7 bases between them. Germline lookup yields CDR1 SGHAT and CDR2 FQDESV (reference sequence). Notes on this clonotype: Its antigen is unidentified.

Study-level results: Cross-reactive memory apparently joined, as some responding clones appeared in pre-infection memory. Day 15 to 85 contracting clones showed balanced CD4/CD8; day 15 to 37 expanders favored CD4+. In second-wave clones peaking day 37, SARS-CoV-2 specificity remained unconfirmed.

TCRdb fed the 5' RACE reads into MiXCR, producing one record per CDR3 protein. The repertoire includes about 270,000 distinct CDR3 sequences, roughly 16% of them detected once, and roughly 24% sits in the top ten. The sequencing input was PBMCs or a T cell subset sorted from them (not recorded which). The sequence was obtained from a man between 18 and 29 years old who had mild COVID-19 (a few samples of this study predate the infection). Cell type and time point are not known. The chain combines TRBV11-1 with TRBJ1-4; D uncertain. The CDR3 nucleotides read TGTGCCAGCGGAATAACAACTAATGAAAAACTGTTTTTT. This sequence encodes CASGITTNEKLFF. The complete variable domain, with remaining parts taken from reference TRBV11-1 and TRBJ1-4, reads EAEVAQSPRYKITEKSQAVAFWCDPISGHATLYWYRQILGQGPELLVQFQDESVVDDSQLPKDRFSAERLKGVDSTLKIQPAELGDSAMYLCASGITTNEKLFFGSGTQLSVL.